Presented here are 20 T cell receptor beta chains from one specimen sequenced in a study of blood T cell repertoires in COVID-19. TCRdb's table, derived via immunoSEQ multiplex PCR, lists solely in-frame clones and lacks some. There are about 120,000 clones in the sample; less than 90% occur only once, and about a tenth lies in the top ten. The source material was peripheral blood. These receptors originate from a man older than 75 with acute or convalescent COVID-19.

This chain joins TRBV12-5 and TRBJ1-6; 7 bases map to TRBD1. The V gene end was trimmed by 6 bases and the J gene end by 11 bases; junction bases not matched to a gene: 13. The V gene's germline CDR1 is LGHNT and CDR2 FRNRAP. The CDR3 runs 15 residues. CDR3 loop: CASGNDRAVETPLHF. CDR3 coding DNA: TGTGCTAGTGGGAACGACAGGGCAGTGGAGACACCCCTCCACTTT.

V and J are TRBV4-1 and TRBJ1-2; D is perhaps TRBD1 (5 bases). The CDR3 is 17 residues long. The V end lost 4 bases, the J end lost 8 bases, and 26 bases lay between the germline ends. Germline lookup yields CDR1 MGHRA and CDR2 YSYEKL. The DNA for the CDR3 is TGCGCCAGCAGCCTTGCACGGGGGGGGAGGTCACAAACGGGCTACACCTTC. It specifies CASSLARGGRSQTGYTF.

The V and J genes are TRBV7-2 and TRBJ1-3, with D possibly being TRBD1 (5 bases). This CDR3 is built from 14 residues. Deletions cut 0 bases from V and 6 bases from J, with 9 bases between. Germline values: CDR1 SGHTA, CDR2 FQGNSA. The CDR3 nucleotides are TGTGCCAGCAGCTTAGCGGGGGGTCCAAACACCATATATTTT. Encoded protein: CASSLAGGPNTIYF.

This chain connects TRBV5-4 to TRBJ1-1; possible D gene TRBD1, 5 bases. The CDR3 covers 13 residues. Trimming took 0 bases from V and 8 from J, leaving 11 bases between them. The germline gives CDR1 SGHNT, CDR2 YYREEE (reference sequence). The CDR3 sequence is CASSLADRQEAFF. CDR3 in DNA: TGTGCCAGCAGCTTGGCGGACCGACAGGAAGCTTTCTTT.

The CDR3 region is CASSLAPTQMVDTEAFF. The DNA of the CDR3 is TGTGCCAGCAGCTTAGCGCCGACTCAAATGGTCGACACTGAAGCTTTCTTT. This sequence joins TRBV7-9 and TRBJ1-1; D not certain. The V end lost 0 bases, the J end lost 3 bases, and 17 bases lay between the germline ends. Germline V gene sequence: CDR1 SEHNR, CDR2 FQNEAQ (reference sequence). The length of the CDR3 is 17 residues.

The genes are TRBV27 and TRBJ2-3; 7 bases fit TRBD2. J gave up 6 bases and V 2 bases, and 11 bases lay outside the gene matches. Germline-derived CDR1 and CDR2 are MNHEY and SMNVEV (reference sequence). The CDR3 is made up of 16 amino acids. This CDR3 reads CASSLGAEVGGDTQYF. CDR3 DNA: TGTGCCAGCAGTTTAGGGGCAGAAGTCGGGGGGGATACGCAGTATTTT.

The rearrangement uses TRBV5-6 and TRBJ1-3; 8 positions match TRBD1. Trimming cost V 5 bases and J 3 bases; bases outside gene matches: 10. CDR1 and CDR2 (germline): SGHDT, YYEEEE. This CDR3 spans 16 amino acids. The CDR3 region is CASRAAGGYLGNTIYF. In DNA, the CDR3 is TGTGCCAGCAGGGCGGCAGGGGGCTACCTTGGAAACACCATATATTTT.

CDR3 amino acids: CASRPGQVGGYGYTF. CDR3 coding DNA: TGCGCCAGCAGACCGGGACAGGTCGGGGGCTATGGCTACACCTTC. The V call is TRBV5-1, the J call TRBJ1-2; 8 bases align to TRBD1. With V trimmed by 5 bases and J by 4 bases, 10 bases remained unmatched. The germline CDR1 and CDR2 sequences are SGHRS and YFSETQ. CDR3 length equals 15 residues.

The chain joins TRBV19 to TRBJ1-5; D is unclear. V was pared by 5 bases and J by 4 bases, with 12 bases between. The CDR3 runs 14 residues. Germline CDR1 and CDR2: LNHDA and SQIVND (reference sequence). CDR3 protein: CASSFQVKNQPQHF. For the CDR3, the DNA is TGTGCCAGTAGTTTTCAGGTGAAAAATCAGCCCCAGCATTTT.

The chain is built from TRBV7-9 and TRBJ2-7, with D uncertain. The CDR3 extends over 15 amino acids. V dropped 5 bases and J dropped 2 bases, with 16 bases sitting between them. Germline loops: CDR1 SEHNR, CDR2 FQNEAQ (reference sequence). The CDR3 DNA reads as TGTGCCAGCAGCCCCCCTGCCGCCACGGCCTACGAGCAGTACTTC. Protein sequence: CASSPPAATAYEQYF.

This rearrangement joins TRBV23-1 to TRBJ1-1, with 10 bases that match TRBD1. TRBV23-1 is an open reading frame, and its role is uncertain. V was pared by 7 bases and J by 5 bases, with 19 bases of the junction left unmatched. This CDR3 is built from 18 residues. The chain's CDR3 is CASTTQTFVTGGLTEAFF. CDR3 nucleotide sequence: TGCGCCAGCACCACCCAAACTTTTGTGACAGGGGGCCTGACTGAAGCTTTCTTT.

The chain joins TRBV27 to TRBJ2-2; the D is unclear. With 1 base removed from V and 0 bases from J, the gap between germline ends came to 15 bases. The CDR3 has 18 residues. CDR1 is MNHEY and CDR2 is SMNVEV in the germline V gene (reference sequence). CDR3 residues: CASSLFAVSNANTGELFF. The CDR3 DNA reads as TGTGCCAGCAGTTTATTTGCGGTTTCTAACGCGAACACCGGGGAGCTGTTTTTT.

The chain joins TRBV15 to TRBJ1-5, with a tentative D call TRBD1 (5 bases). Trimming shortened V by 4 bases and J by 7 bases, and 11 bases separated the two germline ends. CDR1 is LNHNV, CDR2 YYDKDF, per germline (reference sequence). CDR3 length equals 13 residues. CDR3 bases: TGTGCCACCAGCATAGCCGGGGGGCAGCCCCAGCATTTT. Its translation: CATSIAGGQPQHF.

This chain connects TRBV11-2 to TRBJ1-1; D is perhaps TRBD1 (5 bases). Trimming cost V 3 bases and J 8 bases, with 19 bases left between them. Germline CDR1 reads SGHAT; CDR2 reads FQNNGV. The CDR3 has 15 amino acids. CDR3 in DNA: TGTGCCAGCAGCTTCCCCTGGCCCGCCGCAGGGGAAGCTTTCTTT. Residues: CASSFPWPAAGEAFF.

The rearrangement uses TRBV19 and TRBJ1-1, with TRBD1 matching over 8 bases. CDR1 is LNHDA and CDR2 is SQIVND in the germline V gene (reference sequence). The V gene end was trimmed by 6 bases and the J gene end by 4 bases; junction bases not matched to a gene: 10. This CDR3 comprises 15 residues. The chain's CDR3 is CASSGVGQGVTEAFF. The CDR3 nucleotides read TGTGCCAGTAGCGGGGTTGGACAGGGAGTCACTGAAGCTTTCTTT.

The CDR3 protein is CASSFRGFEQPQHF. In nucleotides, the CDR3 is TGTGCCAGCAGTTTTCGGGGGTTCGAGCAGCCCCAGCATTTT. The chain joins TRBV27 to TRBJ1-5, with TRBD1 as a possible D gene (5 bases). V was shortened by 3 bases and J by 7 bases, with 13 bases between the two germline ends. CDR1 and CDR2 (germline): MNHEY, SMNVEV (reference sequence). The CDR3 contains 14 residues.

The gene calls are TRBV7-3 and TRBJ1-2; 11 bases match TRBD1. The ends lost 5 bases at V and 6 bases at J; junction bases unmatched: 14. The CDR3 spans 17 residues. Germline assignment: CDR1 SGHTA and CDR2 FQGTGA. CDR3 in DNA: TGTGCCAGCAGCGCAAGTACCGGGACAGGGGGAGTGGATGGCTACACCTTC. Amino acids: CASSASTGTGGVDGYTF.

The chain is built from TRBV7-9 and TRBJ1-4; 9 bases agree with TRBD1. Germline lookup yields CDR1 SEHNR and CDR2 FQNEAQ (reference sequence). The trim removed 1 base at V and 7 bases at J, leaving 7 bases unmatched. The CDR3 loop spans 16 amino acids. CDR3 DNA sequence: TGTGCCAGCAGCTTAGACAGGGGACAGGGTCCTGAAAAACTGTTTTTT. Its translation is CASSLDRGQGPEKLFF.

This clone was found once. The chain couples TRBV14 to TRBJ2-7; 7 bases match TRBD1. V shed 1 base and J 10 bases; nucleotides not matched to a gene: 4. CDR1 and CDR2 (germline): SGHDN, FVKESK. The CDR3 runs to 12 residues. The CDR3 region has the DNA TGTGCCAGCAGCCAAGTTACAGGGGTCCAGTACTTC. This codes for CASSQVTGVQYF.

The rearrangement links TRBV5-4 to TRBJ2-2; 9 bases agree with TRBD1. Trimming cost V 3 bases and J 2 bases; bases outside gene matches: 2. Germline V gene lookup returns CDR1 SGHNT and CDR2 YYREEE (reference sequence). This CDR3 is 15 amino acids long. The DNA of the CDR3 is TGTGCCAGCAGCTGGGGACAGGGCAACACCGGGGAGCTGTTTTTT. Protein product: CASSWGQGNTGELFF.